This is a list of T cell receptor beta chains from one sample in a study of shared clonotypes between healthy human individuals. TCRdb's copy holds only in-frame clones and misses some; the assay was immunoSEQ multiplex PCR. The sample gives under 2,500,000 clones, approximately 95% of which show up once; about 0.13% is in the top ten. The source material was naive CD4+ T cells sorted from blood. The receptors derive from a man in his late teens or twenties in good health. Each CDR3 is given with its conserved first and last residue. Clone size is shown for a subset of rows, as once, few, many or a class of expanded clone.

size	V	J	CDR3
.	TRBV10-3	TRBJ1-1	CAIGVGSNTEAFF
.	TRBV6-5	TRBJ1-5	CASREQGERQPQHF
.	TRBV2	TRBJ2-5	CASSVFETQYF
.	TRBV5-1	TRBJ2-5	CASSLATGKETQYF
.	TRBV15	TRBJ1-1	CATSRVGQGATEAFF
.	TRBV18	TRBJ2-3	CASSPDSNTDTQYF
.	TRBV5-1	TRBJ2-2	CASSDSPNTGELFF
.	TRBV7-9	TRBJ2-1	CASSIRIAGLDEQFF
.	TRBV5-1	TRBJ2-5	CASSLDPAGSQETQYF
once	TRBV4-1	TRBJ2-5	CASSQAHTETQYF
once	TRBV11-2	TRBJ1-5	CASSGQGTGQPQHF
.	TRBV6-5	TRBJ1-1	CASSSPRGGDTEAFF
.	TRBV2	TRBJ1-1	CASSEDRGDTEAFF
.	TRBV28	TRBJ2-2	CASSSPGLAGDTGELFF
.	TRBV4-1	TRBJ2-3	CASSLGLAGGSTDTQYF
.	TRBV30	TRBJ1-2	CAWSHYDVRGYTF
.	TRBV4-1	TRBJ2-5	CASSQDHRELKTQYF
.	TRBV6-4	TRBJ2-1	CASSRTSPAGYEQFF
once	TRBV18	TRBJ1-4	CATSRGTTNEKLFF
.	TRBV10-1	TRBJ2-5	CASGTGGLETQYF
.	TRBV4-3	TRBJ2-3	CASSQGTGRTDTQYF
.	TRBV18	TRBJ2-1	CASSTMGLGQVYNEQFF
.	TRBV7-2	TRBJ1-2	CASSQRQGSTDGYTF
.	TRBV5-4	TRBJ1-1	CASSLGQQGMNTEAFF
.	TRBV7-9	TRBJ1-2	CASSLDRGSYGYTF
.	TRBV6-5	TRBJ2-2	CASSQTGRTGELFF
.	TRBV7-2	TRBJ1-3	CASSSYYSGNTIYF